This T cell receptor beta chain was documented in a study of blood T cells in healthy people across ages. The authors ran a second PCR of roughly 6 to 12 cycles using a sample-barcoded 5' primer and a J-beta primer mix. TCRdb used MiXCR to reprocess the 5' RACE reads, holding one entry per CDR3 protein. The data show 750,000 or so distinct CDR3 sequences, with roughly 25% seen just once and 8% to 10% held by the top ten. The CDR3 is 12 residues long. The germline CDR1 and CDR2 sequences are SGHTA and FQGNSA. V was trimmed by 7 bases and J by 9 bases, leaving 13 bases between them. This sample also appeared in a second study, on T cells of mothers and their children.

Material for sequencing was blood. This clonotype originated in a boy younger than 18 in good health. This chain uses TRBV7-2 with TRBJ2-1; D might be TRBD1 or TRBD2, each matching 6 bases. The CDR3 spells CASNSGAGEQFF. As DNA, the CDR3 is TGTGCCAGCAATTCGGGGGCCGGTGAGCAGTTCTTC.